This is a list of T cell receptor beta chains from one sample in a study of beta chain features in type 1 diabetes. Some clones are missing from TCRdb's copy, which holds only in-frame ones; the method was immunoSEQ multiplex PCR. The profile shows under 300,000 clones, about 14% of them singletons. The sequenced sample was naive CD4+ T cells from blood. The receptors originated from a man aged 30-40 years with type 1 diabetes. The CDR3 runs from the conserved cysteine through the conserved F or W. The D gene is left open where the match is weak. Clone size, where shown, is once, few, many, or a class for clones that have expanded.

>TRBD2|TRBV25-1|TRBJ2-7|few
TGTGCCAGCAGTGAATCGGGGGGAGCCTACGAGCAGTACTTC
CASSESGGAYEQYF
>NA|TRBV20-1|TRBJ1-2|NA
TGCAGTGCTAGACTCAGCTATGGCTACACCTTC
CSARLSYGYTF
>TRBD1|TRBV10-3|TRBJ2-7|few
TGTGCCATCAGTAAGACAGGGTCCCACGAGCAGTACTTC
CAISKTGSHEQYF
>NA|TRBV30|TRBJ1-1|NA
TGTGCCTGGAGTGCACACCTTCAGGGAGCTTTCTTT
CAWSAHLQGAFF
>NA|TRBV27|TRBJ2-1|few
TGTGCCAGCAGTTTATTCCAGAGAGCGGGCAATGAGCAGTTCTTC
CASSLFQRAGNEQFF
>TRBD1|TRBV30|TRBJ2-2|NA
TGTGCCTTCGCAGGGGGCGGGAACACCGGGGAGCTGTTTTTT
CAFAGGGNTGELFF
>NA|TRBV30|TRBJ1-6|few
TGTGCCTGGAGTCTAAATAATTCACCCCTCCACTTT
CAWSLNNSPLHF
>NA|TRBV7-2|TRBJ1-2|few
TGTGCCAGCAGCTTTGGCCAGGGGCTAGTCTATGGCTACACCTTC
CASSFGQGLVYGYTF
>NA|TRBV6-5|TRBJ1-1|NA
TGTGCCAGCAGTGCGGGGCGAGGAGCTTTCTTT
CASSAGRGAFF
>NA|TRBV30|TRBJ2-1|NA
TGTGCCTGGCGCAGGGCCTACAATGAGCAGTTCTTC
CAWRRAYNEQFF
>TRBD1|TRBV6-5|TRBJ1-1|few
TGTGCCAGCAGCTCACAGGGGGAGGCTGAAGCTTTCTTT
CASSSQGEAEAFF
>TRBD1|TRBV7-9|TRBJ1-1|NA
TGTGCCAGCAGCTCCCCCGGGACAGGTCCGAACACTGAAGCTTTCTTT
CASSSPGTGPNTEAFF
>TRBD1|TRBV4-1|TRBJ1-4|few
TGCGCCAGCAGCCAAGTCCCGGGACAGGGTGGGGAAAAACTGTTTTTT
CASSQVPGQGGEKLFF
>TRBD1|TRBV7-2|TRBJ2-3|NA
TGTGCCAGCAGCCCGGGACAGTCAACAGATACGCAGTATTTT
CASSPGQSTDTQYF
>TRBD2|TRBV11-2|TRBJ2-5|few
TGTGCCAGCAGCCTCGCGGGACTAGCGGGAGTAGAGACCCAGTACTTC
CASSLAGLAGVETQYF
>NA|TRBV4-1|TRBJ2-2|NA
TGCGCCAGCAGCCAAGATATCGGGGGAACCGGGGAGCTGTTTTTT
CASSQDIGGTGELFF
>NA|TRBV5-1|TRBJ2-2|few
TGCGCCAGCAGCTTTTCCGGGAAGAACACCGGGGAGCTGTTTTTT
CASSFSGKNTGELFF
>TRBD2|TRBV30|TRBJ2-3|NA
TGTGCCTGGCAGCGGGAGTCTACAGATACGCAGTATTTT
CAWQRESTDTQYF
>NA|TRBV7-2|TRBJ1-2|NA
TGTGCCAGCAGCCCCGGAGGGAGGGGGGCCTATGGCTACACCTTC
CASSPGGRGAYGYTF
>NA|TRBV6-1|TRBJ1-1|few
TGTGCCACAAGGACTGCGGGGTACACTGAAGCTTTCTTT
CATRTAGYTEAFF
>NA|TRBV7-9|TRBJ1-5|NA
TGTGCCAGCAGCTCGGCAGACAGCCTCAATCAGCCCCAGCATTTT
CASSSADSLNQPQHF
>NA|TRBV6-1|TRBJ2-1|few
TGTGCCAGCAGTGAAGGGATGAAGGAGCCCTACAATGAGCAGTTCTTC
CASSEGMKEPYNEQFF
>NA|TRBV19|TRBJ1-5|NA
TGTGCCAGTATAGAAGAGGGCAGTCGCAATCAGCCCCAGCATTTT
CASIEEGSRNQPQHF
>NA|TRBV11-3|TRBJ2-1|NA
TGTGCCAGCAGCTTTAGGGGTGAGCAGTTCTTC
CASSFRGEQFF
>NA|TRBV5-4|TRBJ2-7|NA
TGTGCCAGCAGCCTGTTAGGCGGGTCGACCTACGAGCAGTACTTC
CASSLLGGSTYEQYF
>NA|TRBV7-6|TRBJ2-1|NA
TGTGCCAGCAGCGCCCTACGGGGGGCGAGCTCCTACAATGAGCAGTTCTTC
CASSALRGASSYNEQFF
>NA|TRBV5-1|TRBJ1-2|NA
TGCGCCAGCAGCCGCGACAGCACCACGACCTATGGCTACACCTTC
CASSRDSTTTYGYTF
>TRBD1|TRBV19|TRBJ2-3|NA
TGTGCCAGTAGTATTGGGACAGGGGAAACAGATACGCAGTATTTT
CASSIGTGETDTQYF
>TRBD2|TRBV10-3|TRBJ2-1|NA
TGTGCCATCACCTCTGTAGCGGGGGGAGGAAGTGAGCAGTTCTTC
CAITSVAGGGSEQFF
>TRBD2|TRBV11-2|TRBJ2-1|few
TGTGCCAGCAGCTTAGGGACTAGCCGCTCCTACAATGAGCAGTTCTTC
CASSLGTSRSYNEQFF
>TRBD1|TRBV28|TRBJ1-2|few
TGTGCCAGCAGTTTGGGACAGGGGTTAGCTAACTATGGCTACACCTTC
CASSLGQGLANYGYTF
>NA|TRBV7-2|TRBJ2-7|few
TGTGCCAGCAGCTTTAGTCCCTACGAGCAGTACTTC
CASSFSPYEQYF
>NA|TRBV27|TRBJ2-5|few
TGTGCCAGCAGTTTAGGTGGGAGGCCCCAAGAGACCCAGTACTTC
CASSLGGRPQETQYF
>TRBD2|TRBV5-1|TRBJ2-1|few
TGCGCCAGCAGCTTTGGGCGGGGGGCCGGGGATGAGCAGTTCTTC
CASSFGRGAGDEQFF
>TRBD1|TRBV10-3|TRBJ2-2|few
TGTGCCATCAGGGGACAGGGGACGAACACCGGGGAGCTGTTTTTT
CAIRGQGTNTGELFF
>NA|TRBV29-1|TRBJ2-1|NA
TGCAGCGTTGAAAAGCTAGGCGGTGGTGAGCAGTTCTTC
CSVEKLGGGEQFF
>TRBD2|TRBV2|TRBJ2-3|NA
TGTGCCAGCAGTGAAAGCGGGGTCAGGTCCACAGATACGCAGTATTTT
CASSESGVRSTDTQYF
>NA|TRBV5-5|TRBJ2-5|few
TGTGCCAGCAGCTCGCGGGACTCGGAGACCCAGTACTTC
CASSSRDSETQYF
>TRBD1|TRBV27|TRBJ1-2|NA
TGTGCCAGCAGTTCCGGGACAGGGATTTATGGCTACACCTTC
CASSSGTGIYGYTF
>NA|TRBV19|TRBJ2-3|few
TGTGCCAGTAGTACCCGCTCCCTAAGCACAGATACGCAGTATTTT
CASSTRSLSTDTQYF
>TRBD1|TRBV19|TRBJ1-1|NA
TGTGCCAGTAGTCCAAGGACAGGGTTAAACACTGAAGCTTTCTTT
CASSPRTGLNTEAFF
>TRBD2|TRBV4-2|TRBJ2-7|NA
TGTGCCAGCAGCCCGGGACTAGGGTCCTACGAGCAGTACTTC
CASSPGLGSYEQYF
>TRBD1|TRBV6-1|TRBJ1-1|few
TGTGCCAGCAGGGGGACAGGCCTATCCTTT
CASRGTGLSF
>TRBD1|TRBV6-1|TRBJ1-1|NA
TGTGCCAGCAGAGGAAGGTGGGACAGGGGGCGGGCAGCTTTCTTT
CASRGRWDRGRAAFF
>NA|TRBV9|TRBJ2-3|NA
TGTGCCAGCAGCGTAGCGTCAGATACGCAGTATTTT
CASSVASDTQYF
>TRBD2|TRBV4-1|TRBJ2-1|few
TGCGCCAGCAGCCAAGATCCAGCGGGGGACCTCTACAATGAGCAGTTCTTC
CASSQDPAGDLYNEQFF
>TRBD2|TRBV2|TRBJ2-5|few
TGTGCCACCGAGGCTAGCGGGAGAAAGACCCAGTACTTC
CATEASGRKTQYF
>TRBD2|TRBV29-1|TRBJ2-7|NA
TGCAGCGCCAGGACTAGCGGGGGTTACGAGCAGTACTTC
CSARTSGGYEQYF
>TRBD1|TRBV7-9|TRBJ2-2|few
TGTGCCAGCAGCCGGGACAGGGCCACCGGGGAGCTGTTTTTT
CASSRDRATGELFF